Each of the 30 T cell receptor beta chains below was sequenced from the same sample in a study of blood T cell repertoires in COVID-19. The data were produced by immunoSEQ multiplex PCR, yet TCRdb's version contains in-frame clones alone and is incomplete. The data hold more than 200,000 clones, with 80% to 85% observed a single time. Sequencing was performed on peripheral blood. The receptors were sampled from a man aged 55-75 years with acute or convalescent COVID-19.

The rearrangement links TRBV28 to TRBJ2-2; 14 bases map to TRBD2. The junction had 8 bases not matched to a gene; V was cut back by 4 bases and J by 7 bases. The CDR3 totals 17 residues. Germline V lookup: CDR1 MDHEN, CDR2 SYDVKM. CDR3 in amino acids: CASSSAGLAGVDGELFF. CDR3 DNA sequence: TGTGCCAGCAGTTCGGCGGGACTAGCGGGAGTTGACGGGGAGCTGTTTTTT.

This clone was observed a single time. This sequence joins TRBV2 and TRBJ2-1; TRBD2 matches 7 bases. Germline V CDR1 and CDR2: SNHLY, FYNNEI. The CDR3 has 15 residues. V shed 4 bases and J 12 bases; nucleotides not matched to a gene: 15. The CDR3 DNA sequence: TGTGCCAGCAGTGGCCCGGGGGGATATACCCAAACGCAGTTCTTC. Translated, it gives CASSGPGGYTQTQFF.

This chain uses TRBV28 with TRBJ2-1; the D is unclear. The V gene lost 6 bases and the J gene lost 0 bases, with 15 bases spanning the gap. Germline V CDR1 and CDR2: MDHEN, SYDVKM. The length of the CDR3 is 16 residues. CDR3 amino acids: CASRLKTWNSYNEQFF. DNA for the CDR3: TGTGCCAGCAGGCTGAAGACTTGGAACTCCTACAATGAGCAGTTCTTC.

V usage is TRBV6-5 and J usage is TRBJ1-2, with 8 bases that match TRBD1. There are 14 residues in the CDR3. In germline, CDR1 is MNHEY, CDR2 SVGAGI. Trimming at V came to 7 bases and at J to 2 bases, leaving 6 bases not matched to a gene. Written as DNA, the CDR3 is TGTGCCAGCACCCCAGGGGGCAGGAACTATGGCTACACCTTC. Amino acid sequence: CASTPGGRNYGYTF.

J is TRBJ2-7 and V is TRBV3-1 (or the pseudogene TRBV3-2); tentative D call: TRBD1 (6 bases). From germline, CDR1 is LGHDT and CDR2 YNNKEL (reference sequence). V was pared by 3 bases and J by 5 bases, with 14 bases between. The CDR3 totals 14 residues. Here the CDR3 reads CASSHPLNRDEQYF. CDR3 in DNA: TGTGCCAGCAGCCACCCCCTCAACAGGGACGAGCAGTACTTC.

V is TRBV4-3 and J is TRBJ2-7, with D hard to call. The CDR3 has 14 amino acids. Germline-derived CDR1 and CDR2 are LGHNA and YSLEER. The ends were cut back, 0 bases at V and 9 bases at J, with 15 bases in the middle. This CDR3 reads CASSQDLRSSGQYF. CDR3 sequence (DNA): TGCGCCAGCAGCCAAGATTTGAGATCCTCGGGGCAGTACTTC.

The CDR3 loop is CASSQGGGTLLEQYF. In DNA, the CDR3 is TGCGCCAGCAGCCAAGGGGGAGGGACACTACTCGAGCAGTACTTC. The chain employs TRBV4-1 and TRBJ2-7, with a weak D call TRBD2 (7 bases). Germline V gives CDR1 MGHRA, CDR2 YSYEKL. There are 15 residues in the CDR3. V shed 1 base and J shed 6 bases, with 16 bases lying between them.

The chain carries TRBV12-5 and TRBJ1-2, with D perhaps matching TRBD1 (5 bases). The CDR3 runs to 15 residues. Germline V CDR1 and CDR2: LGHNT, FRNRAP. Trimming took 3 bases from V and 4 from J, leaving 15 bases between them. CDR3 region: CASGFDRTLGYGYTF. CDR3 DNA: TGTGCTAGTGGTTTTGACAGAACCCTGGGCTATGGCTACACCTTC.

The table lists this clone with a count of one. In DNA form, the CDR3 reads TGTGCCAGCAGCCCTGGGGGGACAGGCGGGTCAGGCTATGGCTACACCTTC. It yields the protein CASSPGGTGGSGYGYTF. The chain uses TRBV25-1 and TRBJ1-2; TRBD1 matches at 8 bases. Germline CDR1 and CDR2: MGHDK and SYGVNS. The CDR3 covers 17 residues. V gave up 6 bases and J gave up 4 bases; unmatched junction bases: 16.

The chain is built from TRBV6-2 or TRBV6-3 and TRBJ2-1; 11 bases are a match to TRBD2. The germline gives CDR1 MNHEY, CDR2 SVGEGT. J lost 8 bases, V lost 0 bases, and 9 bases had no gene match. The CDR3 totals 17 residues. CDR3 coding DNA: TGTGCCAGCAGTTACTCACTGACTAGCGGGGACTCGTATGAGCAGTTCTTC. This gives the protein CASSYSLTSGDSYEQFF.

This chain joins TRBV6-5 and TRBJ1-1; a possible D gene is TRBD1 (5 bases). The germline V and J ends were trimmed by 0 bases and 6 bases, with 17 bases remaining between them. This CDR3 comprises 16 residues. The germline V gene encodes CDR1 MNHEY and CDR2 SVGAGI. CDR3 in DNA: TGTGCCAGCAGTTACTCGAGTATTGGGGCTGGGGCTGAAGCTTTCTTT. This translates into CASSYSSIGAGAEAFF.

The chain joins TRBV2 to TRBJ2-2, with TRBD1 matching 8 bases. Germline V CDR1 and CDR2: SNHLY, FYNNEI. This CDR3 has 15 amino acids. J gave up 0 bases and V 6 bases, and 3 bases lay outside the gene matches. The CDR3 nucleotides are TGTGCCAGCAGGACGACAGGGGCGAACACCGGGGAGCTGTTTTTT. The encoded protein is CASRTTGANTGELFF. Filled out from reference TRBV2 and TRBJ2-2, the complete variable domain reads EPEVTQTPSHQVTQMGQEVILRCVPISNHLYFYWYRQILGQKVEFLVSFYNNEISEKSEIFDDQFSVERPDGSNFTLKIRSTKLEDSAMYFCASRTTGANTGELFFGEGSRLTVL.

This clone was seen a few times. The rearrangement uses TRBV7-2 and TRBJ1-1; 7 nucleotides line up with TRBD1. The V gene end was trimmed by 5 bases and the J gene end by 1 base; junction bases not matched to a gene: 7. Per germline, CDR1 SGHTA and CDR2 FQGNSA. The CDR3 runs 15 residues. CDR3 protein: CASSTRRTGNTEAFF. DNA of the CDR3: TGTGCCAGCAGCACACGAAGGACAGGGAACACTGAAGCTTTCTTT.

This clone came up a few times. This sequence joins TRBV28 and TRBJ1-2, with 7 nucleotides matching TRBD1. CDR3 length: 14 amino acids. Unmatched junction bases numbered 9, after V lost 3 bases and J lost 8 bases. CDR1 and CDR2 (germline): MDHEN, SYDVKM. The CDR3 sequence: CASSFTGRGKGYTF. The CDR3 coding sequence is TGTGCCAGCAGTTTCACAGGCAGGGGGAAAGGCTACACCTTC.

This rearrangement joins TRBV19 to TRBJ1-1, with D unresolved. The CDR3 consists of 14 residues. V lost 6 bases and J 0 bases, leaving 11 bases between the germline ends. Germline V gives CDR1 LNHDA, CDR2 SQIVND (reference sequence). The DNA for the CDR3 is TGTGCCAGTAGCAAGACTTGGATGAACACTGAAGCTTTCTTT. Its protein is CASSKTWMNTEAFF.

The chain combines TRBV9 with TRBJ1-2; TRBD1 matches at 8 bases. The length of the CDR3 is 15 residues. The V and J ends lost 3 bases and 8 bases, in that order; junction bases with no gene match: 12. Germline CDR1 and CDR2: SGDLS and YYNGEE. CDR3: CASSAALDRAEGYTF. The CDR3, as DNA: TGTGCCAGCAGCGCAGCCTTGGACAGGGCGGAGGGCTACACCTTC.

The chain has TRBV29-1 and TRBJ2-1, with 8 bases matching TRBD2. CDR3 length: 13 amino acids. V was clipped by 7 bases and J by 7 bases; unmatched bases: 9. Per germline, CDR1 SQVTM and CDR2 ANQGSEA. Here the CDR3 reads CSGGLAGGNEQFF. DNA of the CDR3: TGCAGCGGCGGACTAGCCGGGGGGAATGAGCAGTTCTTC.

The chain joins TRBV4-2 to TRBJ2-6; D is unresolved. Trimming pared 1 base from V and 1 base from J, leaving 8 bases between. The CDR3 totals 16 residues. Germline V gene data show CDR1 as LGHNA and CDR2 as YNFKEQ. The CDR3 region is CASSQATQSGANVLTF. DNA for the CDR3: TGTGCCAGCAGCCAAGCGACACAATCTGGGGCCAACGTCCTGACTTTC.

A few counts support this clone. The CDR3, as DNA: TGTGCCAGCTCACCACTTCTCGGGGAAAGCTTCGAGCAGTACTTC. Translating it yields CASSPLLGESFEQYF. V and J are TRBV18 and TRBJ2-7, with D tentatively TRBD2 (5 bases). Trimming pared 1 base from V and 6 bases from J, leaving 16 bases between. Germline values: CDR1 KGHSH, CDR2 LQKENI. The CDR3 contains 15 residues. Looking up the rest from reference TRBV18 and TRBJ2-7 gives the full variable domain: NAGVMQNPRHLVRRRGQEARLRCSPMKGHSHVYWYRQLPEEGLKFMVYLQKENIIDESGMPKERFSAEFPKEGPSILRIQQVVRGDSAAYFCASSPLLGESFEQYFGPGTRLTVT.

In this sample, this clone turned up once. The chain links TRBV28 to TRBJ2-3; D possibly corresponds to TRBD2 (5 bases). Deletions cut 7 bases from V and 0 bases from J, with 17 bases between. This CDR3 spans 16 amino acids. Germline CDR1 reads MDHEN; CDR2 reads SYDVKM. The CDR3 coding sequence is TGTGCCAGCACCACTCCCTCAGCGGCAAGCACAGATACGCAGTATTTT. Translating gives CASTTPSAASTDTQYF.

Only one count was recorded for this clone. In DNA, the CDR3 is TGTGCCAGCAGTGTTCAGTATTATAGCAATCAGCCCCAGCATTTT. Translated: CASSVQYYSNQPQHF. The chain joins TRBV2 to TRBJ1-5; D gene ambiguous. Germline CDR1 SNHLY, CDR2 FYNNEI. Trimming left V 4 bases short and J 0 bases short, with 10 bases between. The CDR3 spans 15 residues.

This clone was observed a single time. This rearrangement joins TRBV27 to TRBJ1-2; TRBD1 agrees at 12 bases. The CDR3 extends over 17 amino acids. Germline CDR1 is MNHEY and CDR2 is SMNVEV (reference sequence). V was pared by 3 bases and J by 5 bases, with 10 bases of the junction left unmatched. DNA for the CDR3: TGTGCCAGCAGTTTTTCCGGGACAGGGGGCTTCGGGTATGGCTACACCTTC. As protein: CASSFSGTGGFGYGYTF.

The chain joins TRBV5-1 to TRBJ1-2; D gene unclear. The CDR3 spans 13 residues. Trimming pared 1 base from V and 8 bases from J, leaving 12 bases between. CDR1 and CDR2 from the germline V gene are SGHRS and YFSETQ. CDR3 residues: CASSLLGQAGYTF. CDR3 coding DNA: TGCGCCAGCAGCTTGTTGGGCCAGGCCGGCTACACCTTC. The variable domain in full, with the rest retrieved from reference TRBV5-1 and TRBJ1-2, is KAGVTQTPRYLIKTRGQQVTLSCSPISGHRSVSWYQQTPGQGLQFLFEYFSETQRNKGNFPGRFSGRQFSNSRSEMNVSTLELGDSALYLCASSLLGQAGYTFGSGTRLTVV.

The chain has TRBV5-1 and TRBJ1-4; possible D gene TRBD1, 6 bases. Trimming took 4 bases from V and 0 from J, leaving 13 bases between them. The CDR3 runs 16 residues. Germline CDR1 reads SGHRS; CDR2 reads YFSETQ. CDR3 protein: CASSNGQTATNEKLFF. CDR3 DNA sequence: TGCGCCAGCAGCAACGGACAGACCGCAACTAATGAAAAACTGTTTTTT.

The chain is built from TRBV6-5 and TRBJ2-7, with 8 bases fitting TRBD1. J was trimmed by 5 bases and V by 6 bases; bases with no gene match: 6. The CDR3 contains 13 residues. Per the germline V gene, CDR1 is MNHEY and CDR2 is SVGAGI. Here the CDR3 DNA reads TGTGCCAGCAGATTTGGACAGGGACACGAGCAGTACTTC. It is translated as CASRFGQGHEQYF.

The DNA for the CDR3 is TGCGCCAGCAGCGTGGGGACAGGGGTCTACGAGGATGGCTACACCTTC. This gives the protein CASSVGTGVYEDGYTF. The V call is TRBV5-1, the J call TRBJ1-2; 10 positions match TRBD1. Germline V gene sequence: CDR1 SGHRS, CDR2 YFSETQ. The CDR3 is made up of 16 amino acids. The V gene end was trimmed by 4 bases and the J gene end by 6 bases; junction bases not matched to a gene: 12.

This rearrangement joins TRBV9 to TRBJ2-2; 11 positions agree with TRBD2. CDR1 SGDLS and CDR2 YYNGEE come from the germline V gene. After removal of 4 bases from V and 8 bases from J, the junction contained 13 bases not matched to a gene. The CDR3 length is 17 residues. The DNA of the CDR3 is TGTGCCAGCAGCTCCGCCGGGGCTAGCGGGAGGAGGGGGGAGCTGTTTTTT. Translated: CASSSAGASGRRGELFF.

This clone was seen a single time. The chain uses TRBV7-9 and TRBJ2-5, with D perhaps TRBD1 (6 bases). The germline CDR1 and CDR2 sequences are SEHNR and FQNEAQ (reference sequence). The CDR3 runs to 15 residues. The V end lost 4 bases, the J end lost 4 bases, and 16 bases lay between the germline ends. The CDR3 DNA reads TGTGCCAGCAGCTCCTCCCAGGGGTTAGGAGAGACCCAGTACTTC. Amino acids: CASSSSQGLGETQYF.

The chain has TRBV11-3 and TRBJ2-6; D is perhaps TRBD2 (5 bases). This CDR3 spans 16 amino acids. CDR1 SGHNT and CDR2 YENEEA come from the germline V gene. Trimming pared 1 base from V and 1 base from J, leaving 8 bases between. CDR3 nucleotides: TGTGCCAGCAGCTTAGTCGGGGAATCTGGGGCCAACGTCCTGACTTTC. Its translation: CASSLVGESGANVLTF.

The sample holds one count of this clone. This chain joins TRBV20-1 and TRBJ2-1; 8 bases line up with TRBD2. CDR1 and CDR2 from the germline V gene are DFQATT and SNEGSKA (reference sequence). The ends lost 3 bases at V and 0 bases at J; junction bases unmatched: 1. The CDR3 covers 14 residues. The CDR3 region is CSASSGDSYNEQFF. The CDR3 bases are TGCAGTGCTAGTAGCGGGGACTCCTACAATGAGCAGTTCTTC.